This T cell receptor beta chain was observed in a study of CD8 T cells in ankylosing spondylitis. In this sample, this clonotype turned up many times. Its antigen is unknown. Per germline, CDR1 DFQATT and CDR2 SNEGSKA (reference sequence). The CDR3 consists of 13 residues. V lost 1 base to trimming and J lost 4 bases, with 10 bases between them. Study outcomes and limitations: Characteristic of ankylosing spondylitis blood, it appeared, was a TCR beta motif comprising several highly homologous variants.

For TCR beta, libraries came from quantitative 5'-RACE with molecular barcodes. Using its own MiXCR run on the 5' RACE reads, TCRdb lists one record per CDR3 protein. The sample lists roughly 150,000 distinct CDR3 sequences, approximately 7.3% seen once, with 12% in the top ten. The chain joins TRBV20-1 to TRBJ2-5, with no clear D. The sample taken for sequencing was blood, either unsorted or a sorted T cell fraction (not recorded which). The TCR sequence derives from a female donor with ankylosing spondylitis or in good health (not recorded which). CDR3 bases: TGCAGTGCTAGAGGGACCCCCTTAGAGACCCAGTACTTC. It is translated as CSARGTPLETQYF.